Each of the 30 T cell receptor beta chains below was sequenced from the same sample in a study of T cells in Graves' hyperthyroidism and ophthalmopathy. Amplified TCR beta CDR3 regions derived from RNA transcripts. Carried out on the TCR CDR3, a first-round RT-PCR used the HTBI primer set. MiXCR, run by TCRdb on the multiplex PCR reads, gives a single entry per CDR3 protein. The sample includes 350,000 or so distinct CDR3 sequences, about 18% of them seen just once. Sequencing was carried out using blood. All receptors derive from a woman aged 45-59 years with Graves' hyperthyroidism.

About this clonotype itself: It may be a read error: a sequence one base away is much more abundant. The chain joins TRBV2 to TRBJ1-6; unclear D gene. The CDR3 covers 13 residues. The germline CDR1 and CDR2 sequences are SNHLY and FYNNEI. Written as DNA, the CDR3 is TGTGCCAGCAGTGATCAGGTATCTTCATCCCTCCACTTT. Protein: CASSDQVSSSLHF.

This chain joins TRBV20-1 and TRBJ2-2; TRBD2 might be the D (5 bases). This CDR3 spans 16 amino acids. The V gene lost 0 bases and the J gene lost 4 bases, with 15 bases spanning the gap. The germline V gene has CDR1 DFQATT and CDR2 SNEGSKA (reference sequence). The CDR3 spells CSARDVRGLVTGELFF. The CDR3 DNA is TGCAGTGCTAGAGATGTGAGAGGGCTCGTCACCGGGGAGCTGTTTTTT.

The CDR3 DNA sequence: TGTGCCAGCAGTTTAGGTCCAGGTTTGGACGAGCAGTACTTC. The encoded protein is CASSLGPGLDEQYF. The chain has TRBV27 and TRBJ2-7; no firm D call. The CDR3 contains 14 residues. CDR1 is MNHEY and CDR2 is SMNVEV in the germline V gene (reference sequence). V was trimmed by 2 bases and J by 5 bases, leaving 13 bases between them.

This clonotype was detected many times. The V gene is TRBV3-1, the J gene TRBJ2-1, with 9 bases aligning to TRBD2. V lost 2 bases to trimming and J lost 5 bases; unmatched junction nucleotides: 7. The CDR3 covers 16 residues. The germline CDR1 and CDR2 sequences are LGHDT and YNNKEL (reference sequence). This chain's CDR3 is CASSQMIAGVNNEQFF. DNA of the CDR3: TGTGCCAGCAGCCAAATGATAGCGGGAGTAAACAATGAGCAGTTCTTC.

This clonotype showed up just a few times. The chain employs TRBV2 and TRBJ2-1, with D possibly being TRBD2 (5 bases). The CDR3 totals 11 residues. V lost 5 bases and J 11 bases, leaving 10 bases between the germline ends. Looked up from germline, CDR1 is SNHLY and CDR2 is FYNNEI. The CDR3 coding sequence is TGTGCCAGCAGTACCCGGGATCAGCAGTTCTTC. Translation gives CASSTRDQQFF.

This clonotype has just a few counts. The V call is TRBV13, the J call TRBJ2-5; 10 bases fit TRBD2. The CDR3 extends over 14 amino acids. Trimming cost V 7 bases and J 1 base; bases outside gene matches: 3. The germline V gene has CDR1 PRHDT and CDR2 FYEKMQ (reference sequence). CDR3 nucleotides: TGTGCCAGCAAAGCGGGGGGGACCCAAGAGACCCAGTACTTC. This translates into CASKAGGTQETQYF.

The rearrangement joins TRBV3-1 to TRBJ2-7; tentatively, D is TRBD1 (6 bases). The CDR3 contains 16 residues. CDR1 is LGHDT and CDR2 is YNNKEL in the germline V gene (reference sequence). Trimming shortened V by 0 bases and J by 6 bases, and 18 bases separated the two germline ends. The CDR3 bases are TGTGCCAGCAGCCAAGATTCAGGACAGCTAATGGTCGAGCAGTACTTC. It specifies CASSQDSGQLMVEQYF.

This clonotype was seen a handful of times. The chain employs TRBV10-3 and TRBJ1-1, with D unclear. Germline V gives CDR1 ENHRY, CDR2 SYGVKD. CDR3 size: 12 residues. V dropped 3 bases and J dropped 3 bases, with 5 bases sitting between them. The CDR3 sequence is CAISDRDTEAFF. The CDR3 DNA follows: TGTGCCATCAGTGACCGGGACACTGAAGCTTTCTTT.

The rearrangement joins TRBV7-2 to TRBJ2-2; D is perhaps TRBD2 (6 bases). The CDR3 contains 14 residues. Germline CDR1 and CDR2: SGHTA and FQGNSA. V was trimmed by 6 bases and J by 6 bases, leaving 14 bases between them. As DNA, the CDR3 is TGTGCCAGCAGGACGTCCGGGACTCCCGGGGAGCTGTTTTTT. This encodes CASRTSGTPGELFF. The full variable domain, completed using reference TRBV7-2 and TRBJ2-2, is GAGVSQSPSNKVTEKGKDVELRCDPISGHTALYWYRQSLGQGLEFLIYFQGNSAPDKSGLPSDRFSAERTGGSVSTLTIQRTQQEDSAVYLCASRTSGTPGELFFGEGSRLTVL.

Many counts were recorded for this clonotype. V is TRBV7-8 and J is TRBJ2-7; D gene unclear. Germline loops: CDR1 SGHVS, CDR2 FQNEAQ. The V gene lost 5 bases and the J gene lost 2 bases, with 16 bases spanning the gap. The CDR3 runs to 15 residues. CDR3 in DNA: TGTGCCAGCAGCCCTAGGGCGTTCTTACCCTACGAGCAGTACTTC. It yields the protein CASSPRAFLPYEQYF.

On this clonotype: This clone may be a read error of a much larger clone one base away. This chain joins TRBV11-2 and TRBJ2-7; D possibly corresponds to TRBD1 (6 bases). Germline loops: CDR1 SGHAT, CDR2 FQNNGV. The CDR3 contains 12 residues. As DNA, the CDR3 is TGTGTCAGCGGTGGCAGGGGTGAAGAGCAGTACTTC. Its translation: CVSGGRGEEQYF.

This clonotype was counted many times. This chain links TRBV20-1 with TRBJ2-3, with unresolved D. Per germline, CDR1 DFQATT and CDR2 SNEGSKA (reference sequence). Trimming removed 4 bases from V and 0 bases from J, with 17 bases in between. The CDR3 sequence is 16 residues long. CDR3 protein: CSAKPPLARSTDTQYF. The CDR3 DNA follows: TGCAGTGCTAAACCTCCCTTGGCTCGGAGCACAGATACGCAGTATTTT.

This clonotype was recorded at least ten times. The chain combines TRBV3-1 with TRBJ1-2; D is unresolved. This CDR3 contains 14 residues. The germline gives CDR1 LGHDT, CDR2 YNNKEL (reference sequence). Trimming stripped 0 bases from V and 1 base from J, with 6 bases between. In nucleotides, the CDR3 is TGTGCCAGCAGCCAAGACGGTGATAACTATGGCTACACCTTC. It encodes CASSQDGDNYGYTF.

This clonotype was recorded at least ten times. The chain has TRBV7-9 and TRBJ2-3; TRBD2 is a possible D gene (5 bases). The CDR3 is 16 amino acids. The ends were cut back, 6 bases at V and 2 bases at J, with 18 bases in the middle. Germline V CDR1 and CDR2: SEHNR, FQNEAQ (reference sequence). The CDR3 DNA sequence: TGTGCCAGCAGGCCCCGGGGTAGCGAAACCACAGATACGCAGTATTTT. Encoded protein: CASRPRGSETTDTQYF.

For the CDR3, the DNA is TGTGCCAGCAGCTTCACGGGACAGGGGGCTTATGAGCAGTTCTTC. Its translation: CASSFTGQGAYEQFF. The chain carries TRBV7-9 and TRBJ2-1, with 12 positions matching TRBD1. The V gene end was trimmed by 3 bases and the J gene end by 8 bases; junction bases not matched to a gene: 5. This CDR3 is built from 15 residues. Germline V CDR1 and CDR2: SEHNR, FQNEAQ (reference sequence).

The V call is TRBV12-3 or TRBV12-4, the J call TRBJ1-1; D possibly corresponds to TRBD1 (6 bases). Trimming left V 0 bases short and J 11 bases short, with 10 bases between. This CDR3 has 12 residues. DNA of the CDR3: TGTGCCAGCAGTTTAGCCCTGAGGGGGGCTTTCTTT. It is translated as CASSLALRGAFF.

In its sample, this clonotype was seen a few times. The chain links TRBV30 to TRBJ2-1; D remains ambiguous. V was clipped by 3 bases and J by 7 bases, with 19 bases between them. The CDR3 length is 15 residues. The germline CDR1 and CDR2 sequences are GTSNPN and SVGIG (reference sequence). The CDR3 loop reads CAWRLFLVGANEQFF. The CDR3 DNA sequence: TGTGCCTGGAGGTTATTCTTAGTAGGTGCTAATGAGCAGTTCTTC. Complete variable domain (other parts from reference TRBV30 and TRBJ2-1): SQTIHQWPATLVQPVGSPLSLECTVEGTSNPNLYWYRQAAGRGLQLLFYSVGIGQISSEVPQNLSASRPQDRQFILSSKKLLLSDSGFYLCAWRLFLVGANEQFFGPGTRLTVL.

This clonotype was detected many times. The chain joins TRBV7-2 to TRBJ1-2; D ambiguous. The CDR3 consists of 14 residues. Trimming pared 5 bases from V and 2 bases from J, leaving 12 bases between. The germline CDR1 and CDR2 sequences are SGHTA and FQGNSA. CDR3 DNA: TGTGCCAGCAGCAACCTCATCGGGAACTATGGCTACACCTTC. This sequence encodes CASSNLIGNYGYTF.

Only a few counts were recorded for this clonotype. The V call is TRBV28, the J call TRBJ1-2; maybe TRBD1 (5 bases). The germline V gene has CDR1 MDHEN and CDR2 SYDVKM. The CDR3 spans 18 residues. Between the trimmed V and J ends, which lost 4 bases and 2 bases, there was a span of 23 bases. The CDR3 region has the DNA TGTGCCAGCAGTTCCACTTCCCGAGGGCAGGGAAGCAACTATGGCTACACCTTC. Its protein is CASSSTSRGQGSNYGYTF.

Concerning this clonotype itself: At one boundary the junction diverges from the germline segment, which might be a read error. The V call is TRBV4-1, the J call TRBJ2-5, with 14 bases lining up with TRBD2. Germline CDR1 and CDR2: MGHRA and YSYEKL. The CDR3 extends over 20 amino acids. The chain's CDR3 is CANSQQIGRLAGGLGETQYF. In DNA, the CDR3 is TGCGCCAACAGCCAACAGATAGGGCGACTAGCGGGGGGGCTAGGAGAGACCCAGTACTTC.

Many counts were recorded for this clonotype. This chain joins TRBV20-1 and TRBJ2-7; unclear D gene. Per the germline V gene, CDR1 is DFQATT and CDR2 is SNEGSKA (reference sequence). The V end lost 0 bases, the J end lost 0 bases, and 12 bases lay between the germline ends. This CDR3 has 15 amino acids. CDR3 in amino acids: CSARDLSDISYEQYF. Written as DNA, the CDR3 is TGCAGTGCTAGAGATTTGAGCGACATCTCCTACGAGCAGTACTTC.

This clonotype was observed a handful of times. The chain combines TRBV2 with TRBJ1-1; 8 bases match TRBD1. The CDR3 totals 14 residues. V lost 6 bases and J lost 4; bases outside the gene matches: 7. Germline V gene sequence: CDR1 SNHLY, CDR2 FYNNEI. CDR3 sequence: CASSATQGGTEAFF. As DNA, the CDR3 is TGTGCCAGCAGCGCAACACAGGGGGGCACTGAAGCTTTCTTT. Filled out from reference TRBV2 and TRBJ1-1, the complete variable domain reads EPEVTQTPSHQVTQMGQEVILRCVPISNHLYFYWYRQILGQKVEFLVSFYNNEISEKSEIFDDQFSVERPDGSNFTLKIRSTKLEDSAMYFCASSATQGGTEAFFGQGTRLTVV.

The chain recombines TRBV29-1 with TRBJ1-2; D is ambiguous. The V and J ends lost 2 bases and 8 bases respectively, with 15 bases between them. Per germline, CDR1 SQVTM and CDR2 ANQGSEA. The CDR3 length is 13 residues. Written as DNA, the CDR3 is TGCAGCGTTGAATTAACGGCGGGCGTGGGCTACACCTTC. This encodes CSVELTAGVGYTF.

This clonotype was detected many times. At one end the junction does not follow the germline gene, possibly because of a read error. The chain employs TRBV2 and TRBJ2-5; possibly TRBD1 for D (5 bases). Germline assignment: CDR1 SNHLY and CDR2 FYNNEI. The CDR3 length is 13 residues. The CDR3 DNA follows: TGTGCCAGCGGTGACAGACAGCAAGAGACCCAGTACTTC. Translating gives CASGDRQQETQYF.

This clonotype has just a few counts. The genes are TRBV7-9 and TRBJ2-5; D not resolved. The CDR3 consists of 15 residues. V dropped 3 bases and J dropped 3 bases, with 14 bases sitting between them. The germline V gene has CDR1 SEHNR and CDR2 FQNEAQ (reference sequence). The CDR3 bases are TGTGCCAGCAGCTTTTCCGATCTACGGGAAGAGACCCAGTACTTC. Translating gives CASSFSDLREETQYF.

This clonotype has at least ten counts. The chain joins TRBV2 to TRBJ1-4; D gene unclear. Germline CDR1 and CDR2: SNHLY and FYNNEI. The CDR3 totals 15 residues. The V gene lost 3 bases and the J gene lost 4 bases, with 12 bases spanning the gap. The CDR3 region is CASSENGRDNEKLFF. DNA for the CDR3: TGTGCCAGCAGTGAGAATGGAAGGGATAATGAAAAACTGTTTTTT. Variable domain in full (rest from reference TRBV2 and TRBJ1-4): EPEVTQTPSHQVTQMGQEVILRCVPISNHLYFYWYRQILGQKVEFLVSFYNNEISEKSEIFDDQFSVERPDGSNFTLKIRSTKLEDSAMYFCASSENGRDNEKLFFGSGTQLSVL.

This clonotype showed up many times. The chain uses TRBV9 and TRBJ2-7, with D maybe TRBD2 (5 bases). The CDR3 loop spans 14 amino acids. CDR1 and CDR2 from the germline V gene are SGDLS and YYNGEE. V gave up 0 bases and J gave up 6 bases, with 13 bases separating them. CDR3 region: CASSVATGSVEQYF. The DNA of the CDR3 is TGTGCCAGCAGCGTAGCTACGGGAAGTGTCGAGCAGTACTTC.

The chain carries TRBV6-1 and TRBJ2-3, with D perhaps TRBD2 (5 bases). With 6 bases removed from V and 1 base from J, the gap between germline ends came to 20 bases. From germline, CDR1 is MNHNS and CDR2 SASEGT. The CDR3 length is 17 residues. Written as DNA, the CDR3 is TGTGCCAGCAGGGGCGGGCGGATGACGGACGGCACAGATACGCAGTATTTT. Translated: CASRGGRMTDGTDTQYF.

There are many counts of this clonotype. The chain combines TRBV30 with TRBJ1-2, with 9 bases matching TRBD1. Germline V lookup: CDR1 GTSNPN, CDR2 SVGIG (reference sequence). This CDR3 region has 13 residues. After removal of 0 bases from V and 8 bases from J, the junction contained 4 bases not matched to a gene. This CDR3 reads CAWSVGQGWGYTF. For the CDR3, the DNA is TGTGCCTGGAGTGTGGGACAGGGCTGGGGCTACACCTTC.

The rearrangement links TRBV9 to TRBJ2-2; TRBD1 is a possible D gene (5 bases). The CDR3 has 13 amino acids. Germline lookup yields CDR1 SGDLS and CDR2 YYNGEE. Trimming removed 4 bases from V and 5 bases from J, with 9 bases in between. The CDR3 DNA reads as TGTGCCAGCAGCATCGACAGTACCGGGGAGCTGTTTTTT. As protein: CASSIDSTGELFF.